Below are 17 T cell receptor beta chains sequenced from a single sample in a study of OX40 agonist ivuxolimab in advanced cancers. Profiling relied on immunoSEQ multiplex PCR, and the TCRdb table lists in-frame clones only, not all of them. The repertoire consists of about 34,000 clones, with approximately 80% occurring once and the leading ten covering around 1.4%. The sequences come from CD4+ or CD8+ T cells sorted from blood, collected in a trial of the OX40 agonist ivuxolimab. These TCRs come from an adult with an advanced solid tumor such as melanoma, head and neck, liver or kidney cancer.

V is TRBV9 and J is TRBJ1-3; D is unresolved. The CDR3 loop spans 14 amino acids. The germline V gene encodes CDR1 SGDLS and CDR2 YYNGEE. The germline V and J ends were trimmed by 3 bases and 1 base, with 8 bases remaining between them. This chain's CDR3 is CASSATRSGNTIYF. CDR3 sequence (DNA): TGTGCCAGCAGCGCCACCCGGTCTGGAAACACCATATATTTT.

The J gene is TRBJ1-5, the V gene TRBV6-6; D is undetermined. The CDR3 runs to 13 residues. Germline CDR1 is MNHNY and CDR2 is SVGAGI (reference sequence). V was trimmed by 6 bases and J by 0 bases, leaving 6 bases between them. CDR3 DNA: TGTGCCAGCAGACTTAATAGCAATCAGCCCCAGCATTTT. Protein sequence: CASRLNSNQPQHF.

This sequence joins TRBV28 and TRBJ2-7; weak D call: TRBD1 (6 bases). The CDR3 extends over 16 amino acids. From germline, CDR1 is MDHEN and CDR2 SYDVKM. Trimming took off 6 bases at V and 7 bases at J, with 25 bases between the two ends. CDR3 nucleotides: TGTGCCAGCAGCCGGGCCGGGACCTCCAAGCAGGGGGAGCAGTACTTC. Translating gives CASSRAGTSKQGEQYF.

This chain links TRBV5-1 with TRBJ2-3, with a weak D call TRBD2 (5 bases). The length of the CDR3 is 12 residues. V lost 4 bases and J lost 5, with 8 bases in between. The V gene's germline CDR1 is SGHRS and CDR2 YFSETQ. The CDR3 bases are TGCGCCAGCAGCAGTGAGGGAGATACGCAGTATTTT. Its protein product is CASSSEGDTQYF.

This clone showed up just once. This chain joins TRBV5-1 and TRBJ2-1, with 7 bases fitting TRBD2. CDR1 SGHRS and CDR2 YFSETQ come from the germline V gene. The CDR3 sequence is 16 residues long. The trim removed 0 bases at V and 4 bases at J, leaving 7 bases unmatched. The CDR3 DNA is TGCGCCAGCAGCTTGGAAGGGAGGGCCGTATACAATGAGCAGTTCTTC. Translation: CASSLEGRAVYNEQFF. Supplemented by reference TRBV5-1 and TRBJ2-1, the full variable domain reads KAGVTQTPRYLIKTRGQQVTLSCSPISGHRSVSWYQQTPGQGLQFLFEYFSETQRNKGNFPGRFSGRQFSNSRSEMNVSTLELGDSALYLCASSLEGRAVYNEQFFGPGTRLTVL.

V and J are TRBV4-3 and TRBJ2-5, with a tentative D call TRBD2 (6 bases). The length of the CDR3 is 17 residues. CDR1 LGHNA and CDR2 YSLEER come from the germline V gene. V dropped 3 bases and J dropped 5 bases, with 22 bases sitting between them. The CDR3 DNA is TGCGCCAGCAGCCAGGACCATCGCGGAGGGGCGAGGGAGACCCAGTACTTC. It codes for CASSQDHRGGARETQYF.

The table lists this clone with a count of one. The chain combines TRBV15 with TRBJ1-6; perhaps TRBD1 as D (6 bases). CDR1 is LNHNV, CDR2 YYDKDF, per germline (reference sequence). This CDR3 region has 16 residues. V lost 6 bases and J lost 2, with 14 bases in between. CDR3 loop: CATSSGGLTYNSPLHF. The CDR3 DNA is TGTGCCACCAGTTCGGGGGGGCTAACCTATAATTCACCCCTCCACTTT.

This chain uses TRBV5-1 with TRBJ1-2, with 8 bases lining up with TRBD1. The CDR3 totals 14 residues. Germline-derived CDR1 and CDR2 are SGHRS and YFSETQ. The ends lost 4 bases at V and 4 bases at J; junction bases unmatched: 6. This CDR3 is CASSHGQGVYGYTF. In nucleotides, the CDR3 is TGCGCCAGCAGCCACGGACAGGGCGTCTATGGCTACACCTTC.

As for this clone: The germline gene is not matched at one end of the junction; a read error may be the cause. The J gene is TRBJ2-3, the V gene TRBV7-7; a weak D match, TRBD2 (6 bases). CDR3 size: 14 residues. The germline CDR1 and CDR2 sequences are SSHAT and FNYEAQ (reference sequence). The CDR3 nucleotides read TGTGCTAGCAGCCCTAGCGTGAGCACAGATACGCAGTATTTT. This sequence encodes CASSPSVSTDTQYF.

The genes are TRBV7-3 and TRBJ1-1; 8 bases match TRBD1. The CDR3 spans 14 residues. CDR1 and CDR2 from the germline V gene are SGHTA and FQGTGA. The junction had 6 bases not matched to a gene; V was cut back by 5 bases and J by 4 bases. The CDR3 region is CASSLTGGRTEAFF. DNA of the CDR3: TGTGCCAGCAGCCTTACAGGGGGGCGCACTGAAGCTTTCTTT.

This clone occurred once. The chain combines TRBV5-1 with TRBJ2-5; TRBD1 agrees at 8 bases. Germline assignment: CDR1 SGHRS and CDR2 YFSETQ. The CDR3 is made up of 14 amino acids. V was clipped by 1 base and J by 1 base; unmatched bases: 0. CDR3 coding DNA: TGCGCCAGCAGCTTGACAGGGGGCCAAGAGACCCAGTACTTC. It encodes CASSLTGGQETQYF.

DNA of the CDR3: TGTGCCAGCAGCCTAGATTACAATGAGCAGTTCTTC. Its translation is CASSLDYNEQFF. The chain uses TRBV7-3 and TRBJ2-1; D uncertain. CDR1 is SGHTA and CDR2 is FQGTGA in the germline V gene. V was shortened by 5 bases and J by 4 bases, with 6 bases between the two germline ends. The CDR3 runs 12 residues.

The chain combines TRBV7-2 with TRBJ2-1; D unresolved. The germline gives CDR1 SGHTA, CDR2 FQGNSA. There are 11 residues in the CDR3. V was pared by 6 bases and J by 6 bases, with 6 bases between. The CDR3: CASSRVNEQFF. As DNA, the CDR3 is TGTGCCAGCAGTCGCGTCAATGAGCAGTTCTTC.

The J gene is TRBJ2-7, the V gene TRBV4-2; 9 bases map to TRBD1. The V gene's germline CDR1 is LGHNA and CDR2 YNFKEQ. Unmatched junction bases numbered 10, after V lost 1 base and J lost 3 bases. The CDR3 runs 17 residues. CDR3 in amino acids: CASSQGPGQGEFYEQYF. In DNA, the CDR3 is TGTGCCAGCAGCCAAGGCCCGGGACAGGGTGAATTCTACGAGCAGTACTTC.

This chain links TRBV10-3 with TRBJ2-2; D is unresolved. The CDR3 contains 11 residues. Germline CDR1 reads ENHRY; CDR2 reads SYGVKD. Deletions cut 7 bases from V and 7 bases from J, with 7 bases between. This CDR3 is CAITIGGELFF. DNA for the CDR3: TGTGCCATCACCATCGGCGGGGAGCTGTTTTTT.

This clone appeared once. J is TRBJ2-5 and V is TRBV28; D uncertain. In germline, CDR1 is MDHEN, CDR2 SYDVKM. V was shortened by 3 bases and J by 2 bases, with 10 bases between the two germline ends. The CDR3 spans 14 residues. CDR3: CASSLGPLQETQYF. The CDR3, as DNA: TGTGCCAGCAGTTTGGGCCCCCTTCAAGAGACCCAGTACTTC. Looking up the rest from reference TRBV28 and TRBJ2-5 gives the full variable domain: DVKVTQSSRYLVKRTGEKVFLECVQDMDHENMFWYRQDPGLGLRLIYFSYDVKMKEKGDIPEGYSVSREKKERFSLILESASTNQTSMYLCASSLGPLQETQYFGPGTRLLVL.

This sequence joins TRBV11-1 and TRBJ2-1, with TRBD1 matching over 8 bases. The junction had 14 bases not matched to a gene; V was cut back by 5 bases and J by 11 bases. Germline V gene lookup returns CDR1 SGHAT and CDR2 FQDESV (reference sequence). This CDR3 comprises 15 residues. The CDR3 protein is CASSKAGTGIGQQFF. The CDR3 DNA follows: TGTGCCAGCAGCAAAGCCGGGACAGGTATCGGACAGCAGTTCTTC.